Listed below are T cell receptor beta chains from one sample, sequenced in a study of T cell responses to AZD1222 COVID-19 vaccine. Clones were read by immunoSEQ multiplex PCR, and TCRdb kept only the in-frame ones, dropping some. The sample lists roughly 140,000 clones, 90% occurring once. The sample in question was peripheral blood, obtained on day 0 of AZD1222 vaccination. These receptors were obtained from an adult in good health. Both conserved end residues are part of each CDR3. Each record gives: clone size, J gene, D gene, V gene, CDR3 protein, CDR3 DNA. D genes are given only for firm matches. Size is stated for part of the rows, as once, few or many counts, or as a class when the clone is expanded.

abundance: NA; j_gene: TRBJ2-7; d_gene: TRBD2; v_gene: TRBV4-3; CDR3aa: CASSQGTSFYEQYF; CDR3nt: TGCGCCAGCAGCCAAGGGACTAGTTTTTACGAGCAGTACTTC
abundance: NA; j_gene: TRBJ2-1; d_gene: TRBD2; v_gene: TRBV29-1; CDR3aa: CSVGLAGGVTYNEQFF; CDR3nt: TGCAGCGTGGGACTAGCGGGAGGGGTTACCTACAATGAGCAGTTCTTC
abundance: once; j_gene: TRBJ1-3; d_gene: NA; v_gene: TRBV9; CDR3aa: CASTKHVGSSGNTIYF; CDR3nt: TGTGCCAGCACCAAGCACGTCGGGAGCTCTGGAAACACCATATATTTT
abundance: NA; j_gene: TRBJ1-6; d_gene: NA; v_gene: TRBV7-2; CDR3aa: CASSLDVLSPLHF; CDR3nt: TGTGCCAGCAGCTTAGACGTCCTTTCACCCCTCCACTTT
abundance: NA; j_gene: TRBJ2-3; d_gene: NA; v_gene: TRBV28; CDR3aa: CASSSPRSVGDTQYF; CDR3nt: TGTGCCAGCAGTTCTCCTAGGTCAGTGGGAGATACGCAGTATTTT
abundance: once; j_gene: TRBJ2-2; d_gene: TRBD2; v_gene: TRBV9; CDR3aa: CASSVAQLAGGTGELFF; CDR3nt: TGTGCCAGCAGCGTAGCACAACTAGCGGGAGGAACCGGGGAGCTGTTTTTT
abundance: NA; j_gene: TRBJ1-1; d_gene: NA; v_gene: TRBV28; CDR3aa: CASREPGTQNTEAFF; CDR3nt: TGTGCCAGCAGGGAGCCCGGGACACAGAACACTGAAGCTTTCTTT
abundance: once; j_gene: TRBJ1-1; d_gene: NA; v_gene: TRBV4-1; CDR3aa: CASSQDSQPNTEAFF; CDR3nt: TGCGCCAGCAGCCAAGATTCCCAGCCGAACACTGAAGCTTTCTTT
abundance: many; j_gene: TRBJ1-1; d_gene: NA; v_gene: TRBV29-1; CDR3aa: CSVAPVNTEAFF; CDR3nt: TGCAGCGTTGCTCCGGTGAACACTGAAGCTTTCTTT
abundance: NA; j_gene: TRBJ2-1; d_gene: NA; v_gene: TRBV3-1/TRBV3-2; CDR3aa: CASSQGIVVPYNEQFF; CDR3nt: TGTGCCAGCAGCCAAGGCATAGTCGTCCCCTACAATGAGCAGTTCTTC
abundance: NA; j_gene: TRBJ2-3; d_gene: NA; v_gene: TRBV29-1; CDR3aa: CSVDGPADPGTDTQYF; CDR3nt: TGCAGCGTTGACGGCCCAGCAGATCCGGGGACAGATACGCAGTATTTT
abundance: NA; j_gene: TRBJ2-3; d_gene: TRBD2; v_gene: TRBV7-9; CDR3aa: CASSAGIAGTTDTQYF; CDR3nt: TGTGCCAGCAGCGCCGGAATAGCGGGGACCACAGATACGCAGTATTTT
abundance: NA; j_gene: TRBJ1-2; d_gene: TRBD1; v_gene: TRBV10-3; CDR3aa: CAISPKTGSGYTF; CDR3nt: TGTGCCATCAGTCCAAAGACAGGGTCCGGCTACACCTTC
abundance: NA; j_gene: TRBJ2-4; d_gene: NA; v_gene: TRBV7-8; CDR3aa: CASSPTVAKNIQYF; CDR3nt: TGTGCCAGCAGCCCGACAGTAGCCAAAAACATTCAGTACTTC
abundance: NA; j_gene: TRBJ1-2; d_gene: NA; v_gene: TRBV4-1; CDR3aa: CASSQGGPDGYTF; CDR3nt: TGCGCCAGCAGCCAAGGTGGTCCCGATGGCTACACCTTC